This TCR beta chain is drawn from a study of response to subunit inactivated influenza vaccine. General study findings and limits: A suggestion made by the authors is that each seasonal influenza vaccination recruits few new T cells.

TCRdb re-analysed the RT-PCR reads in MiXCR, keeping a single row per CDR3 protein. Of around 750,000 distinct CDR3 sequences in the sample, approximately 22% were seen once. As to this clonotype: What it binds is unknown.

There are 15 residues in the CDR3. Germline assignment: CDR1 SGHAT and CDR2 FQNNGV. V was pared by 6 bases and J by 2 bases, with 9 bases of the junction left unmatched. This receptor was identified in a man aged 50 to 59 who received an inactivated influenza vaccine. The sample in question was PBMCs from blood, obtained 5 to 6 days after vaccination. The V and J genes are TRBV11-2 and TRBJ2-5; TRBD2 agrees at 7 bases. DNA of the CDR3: TGTGCCAGCAGGTCAAGCGGGACTAATCAAGAGACCCAGTACTTC. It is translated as CASRSSGTNQETQYF.